Each of the 13 T cell receptor beta chains below was sequenced from the same sample in a study of blood T cell repertoires in COVID-19. Sequencing was performed with immunoSEQ multiplex PCR; in TCRdb, only in-frame clones are kept and a portion is missing. In the table there are 220,000 or so clones, 82% of which are singletons. Sequenced material: peripheral blood. These receptors came from a woman at least 80 years old with COVID-19, enrolled during active disease.

V gene TRBV5-1 combines with J gene TRBJ1-2; 7 bases line up with TRBD1. CDR1 and CDR2 from the germline V gene are SGHRS and YFSETQ. The CDR3 runs 15 residues. The V and J ends lost 4 bases and 6 bases, in that order; junction bases with no gene match: 12. CDR3 amino acids: CASSPSPTGFDGYTF. The CDR3 DNA follows: TGCGCCAGCAGCCCCAGCCCGACAGGGTTCGATGGCTACACCTTC.

The chain uses TRBV7-9 and TRBJ2-5, with D hard to call. Per germline, CDR1 SEHNR and CDR2 FQNEAQ (reference sequence). There are 16 residues in the CDR3. Trimming stripped 4 bases from V and 4 bases from J, with 19 bases between. The CDR3 DNA reads as TGTGCCAGCAGCTCATTCGGGTCAGTGGTAGGAGAGACCCAGTACTTC. Translation gives CASSSFGSVVGETQYF.

The chain has TRBV30 and TRBJ1-1; D uncertain. Germline CDR1 reads GTSNPN; CDR2 reads SVGIG (reference sequence). The CDR3 totals 11 residues. The V and J ends lost 0 bases and 10 bases respectively, with 9 bases between them. CDR3 protein: CAWSVKRGAFF. The CDR3 DNA reads TGTGCCTGGAGTGTAAAGAGAGGAGCTTTCTTT. Complete variable domain (other parts from reference TRBV30 and TRBJ1-1): SQTIHQWPATLVQPVGSPLSLECTVEGTSNPNLYWYRQAAGRGLQLLFYSVGIGQISSEVPQNLSASRPQDRQFILSSKKLLLSDSGFYLCAWSVKRGAFFGQGTRLTVV.

The V call is TRBV10-3, the J call TRBJ1-1, with 10 bases aligning to TRBD1. Germline CDR1 reads ENHRY; CDR2 reads SYGVKD. There are 16 residues in the CDR3. The ends lost 11 bases at V and 1 base at J; junction bases unmatched: 13. The CDR3 nucleotides read TGTGCCTCTCACCCGGGACAGGGGTCCCCGAACACTGAAGCTTTCTTT. Amino acids: CASHPGQGSPNTEAFF.

This chain joins TRBV3-1 (or the pseudogene TRBV3-2) and TRBJ2-5; TRBD2 agrees at 7 bases. Germline assignment: CDR1 LGHDT and CDR2 YNNKEL (reference sequence). The junction had 7 bases not matched to a gene; V was cut back by 0 bases and J by 3 bases. There are 16 residues in the CDR3. This CDR3 is CASSQDGGGKEETQYF. For the CDR3, the DNA is TGTGCCAGCAGCCAAGACGGCGGGGGAAAGGAAGAGACCCAGTACTTC.

The V and J genes are TRBV7-9 and TRBJ2-7, with TRBD2 matching 7 bases. This CDR3 spans 15 amino acids. Germline CDR1 SEHNR, CDR2 FQNEAQ (reference sequence). After removal of 2 bases from V and 0 bases from J, the junction contained 4 bases not matched to a gene. This CDR3 reads CASSLLTGGSYEQYF. The CDR3 DNA is TGTGCCAGCAGCTTACTCACGGGGGGCTCCTACGAGCAGTACTTC.

CDR3 bases: TGTGCCTGGAGGACAGGGCCCTACGAGCAGTACTTC. This sequence encodes CAWRTGPYEQYF. This chain links TRBV30 with TRBJ2-7, with TRBD1 matching over 7 bases. The length of the CDR3 is 12 residues. The J segment lost 2 bases and the V segment lost 3 bases, leaving 1 base of the junction unmatched. Germline CDR1 and CDR2: GTSNPN and SVGIG (reference sequence).

J is TRBJ2-7 and V is TRBV11-3; TRBD2 matches 8 bases. Trimming cost V 3 bases and J 0 bases; bases outside gene matches: 4. CDR1 is SGHNT and CDR2 is YENEEA in the germline V gene. This CDR3 is built from 15 residues. CDR3 sequence reads: CASSLRSGTSYEQYF. CDR3 sequence (DNA): TGTGCCAGCAGCTTGCGTAGCGGGACCTCCTACGAGCAGTACTTC.

V and J are TRBV7-9 and TRBJ1-1; perhaps TRBD1 as D (5 bases). The V end was cut by 3 bases, the J end by 7 bases, with 12 bases between. The CDR3 is 13 residues long. Germline V gene lookup returns CDR1 SEHNR and CDR2 FQNEAQ (reference sequence). This CDR3 reads CASSFASGVEAFF. The CDR3 nucleotides are TGTGCCAGCAGCTTCGCATCGGGGGTTGAAGCTTTCTTT.

This clone was seen once. The chain recombines TRBV5-1 with TRBJ2-1; TRBD2 matches at 9 bases. Per germline, CDR1 SGHRS and CDR2 YFSETQ. CDR3 length: 16 amino acids. Unmatched junction bases numbered 5, after V lost 4 bases and J lost 0 bases. CDR3 residues: CASSPSGVSSYNEQFF. In nucleotides, the CDR3 is TGCGCCAGCAGCCCTAGCGGGGTCAGCTCCTACAATGAGCAGTTCTTC.

This rearrangement joins TRBV6-1 to TRBJ1-2; possibly TRBD1 for D (6 bases). Germline CDR1 and CDR2: MNHNS and SASEGT. V was clipped by 2 bases and J by 7 bases, with 23 bases between them. This CDR3 has 17 residues. CDR3 region: CASSEWGGAGGAVGYTF. CDR3 in DNA: TGTGCCAGCAGTGAATGGGGAGGCGCGGGGGGGGCTGTTGGCTACACCTTC.

This clone was observed once. This chain uses TRBV20-1 with TRBJ1-1; 11 nucleotides line up with TRBD1. CDR1 is DFQATT and CDR2 is SNEGSKA in the germline V gene (reference sequence). The CDR3 contains 11 residues. Trimming at V came to 2 bases and at J to 11 bases, leaving 1 base not matched to a gene. Written as DNA, the CDR3 is TGCAGTGCTAGAAGGGACAGGGGGGCTTTCTTT. Its protein is CSARRDRGAFF.

This clone appeared once. This sequence joins TRBV3-1 (or the pseudogene TRBV3-2) and TRBJ1-5; D is perhaps TRBD1 (6 bases). The V end was cut by 1 base, the J end by 3 bases, with 10 bases between. The V gene's germline CDR1 is LGHDT and CDR2 YNNKEL (reference sequence). The CDR3 consists of 15 residues. CDR3 in amino acids: CASSQGGQTNQPQHF. The CDR3 DNA reads as TGTGCCAGCAGCCAAGGCGGACAGACCAATCAGCCCCAGCATTTT.